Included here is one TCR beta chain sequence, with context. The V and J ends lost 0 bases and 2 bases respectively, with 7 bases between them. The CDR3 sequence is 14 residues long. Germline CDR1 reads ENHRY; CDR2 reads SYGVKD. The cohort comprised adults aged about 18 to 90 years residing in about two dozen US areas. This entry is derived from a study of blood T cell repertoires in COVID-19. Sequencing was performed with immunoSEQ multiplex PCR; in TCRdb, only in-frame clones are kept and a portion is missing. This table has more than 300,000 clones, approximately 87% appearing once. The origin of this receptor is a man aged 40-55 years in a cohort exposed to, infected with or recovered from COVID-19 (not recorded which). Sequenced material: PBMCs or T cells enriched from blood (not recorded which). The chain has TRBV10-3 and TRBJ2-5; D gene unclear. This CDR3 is CAISESFQQETQYF. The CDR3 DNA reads TGTGCCATCAGTGAGTCCTTTCAGCAAGAGACCCAGTACTTC.